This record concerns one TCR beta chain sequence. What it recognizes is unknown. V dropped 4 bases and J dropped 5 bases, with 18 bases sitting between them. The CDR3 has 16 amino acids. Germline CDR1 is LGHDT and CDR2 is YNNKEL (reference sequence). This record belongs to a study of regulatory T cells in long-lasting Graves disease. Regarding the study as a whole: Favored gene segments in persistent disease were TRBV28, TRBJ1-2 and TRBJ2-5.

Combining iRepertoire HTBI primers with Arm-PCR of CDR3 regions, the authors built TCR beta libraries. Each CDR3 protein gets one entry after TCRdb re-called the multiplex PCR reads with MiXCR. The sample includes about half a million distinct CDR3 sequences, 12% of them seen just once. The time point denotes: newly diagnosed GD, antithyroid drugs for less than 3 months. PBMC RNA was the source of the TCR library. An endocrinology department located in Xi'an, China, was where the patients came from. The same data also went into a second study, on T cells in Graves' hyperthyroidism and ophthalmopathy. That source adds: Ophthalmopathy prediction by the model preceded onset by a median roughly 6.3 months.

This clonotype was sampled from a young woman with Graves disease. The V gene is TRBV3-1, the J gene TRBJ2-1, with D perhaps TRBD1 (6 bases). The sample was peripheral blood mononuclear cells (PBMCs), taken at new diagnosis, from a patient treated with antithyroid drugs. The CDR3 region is CASSLQIGTNNNEQFF. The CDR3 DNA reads TGTGCCAGCAGCCTTCAAATCGGGACAAACAACAATGAGCAGTTCTTC.